One sample yielded the 28 T cell receptor beta chains listed below, sequenced in a study of T cell responses to AZD1222 COVID-19 vaccine (dated by TCRdb to the early 2020s). Receptor amplification or capture employed the immunoSEQ multiplex PCR assay. TCRdb took over this immuneACCESS table, retaining in-frame rearrangements with V and J assigned. Such tables are incomplete; in checked studies, under half of the missing clones stem from an unresolved V gene, and the remainder is unexplained. A total of about 100,000 clones appear in this sample, about 83% of them only once. The ten largest clones take up approximately 16% of the sample. Read against the paper, the sample's time point label means: baseline before first vaccination. Source: peripheral blood, taken on day 0 of AZD1222 vaccination. The receptor set was obtained from an adult in good health.

In its sample, this clone was seen once. The chain couples TRBV6-5 to TRBJ1-1, with D maybe TRBD1 (5 bases). This CDR3 is built from 11 residues. Trimming stripped 7 bases from V and 4 bases from J, with 7 bases between. Germline V gives CDR1 MNHEY, CDR2 SVGAGI. The CDR3: CASKDSTEAFF. Here the CDR3 DNA reads TGTGCCAGCAAAGACAGCACTGAAGCTTTCTTT.

The V and J genes are TRBV6-5 and TRBJ1-1; 9 bases align to TRBD1. The junction had 3 bases not matched to a gene; V was cut back by 5 bases and J by 5 bases. The CDR3 has 13 amino acids. From germline, CDR1 is MNHEY and CDR2 SVGAGI. CDR3 residues: CASSPGTGTEAFF. CDR3 in DNA: TGTGCCAGCAGTCCCGGGACAGGGACTGAAGCTTTCTTT.

The genes are TRBV6-5 and TRBJ2-1, with 13 bases that match TRBD2. The CDR3 totals 14 residues. Germline CDR1 is MNHEY and CDR2 is SVGAGI. The CDR3 loop is CHVRTSGSGDEQFF. CDR3 in DNA: TGTCATGTCCGGACTAGCGGGAGTGGGGATGAGCAGTTCTTC.

The chain's CDR3 is CATSDFQGTTAFF. For the CDR3, the DNA is TGTGCCACCAGTGATTTCCAGGGGACGACGGCTTTCTTT. The rearrangement links TRBV24-1 to TRBJ1-1, with D perhaps TRBD1 (6 bases). The germline gives CDR1 KGHDR, CDR2 SFDVKD. The CDR3 runs to 13 residues. Trimming removed 1 base from V and 11 bases from J, with 13 bases in between.

The chain recombines TRBV29-1 with TRBJ2-7, with 10 positions matching TRBD1. V dropped 6 bases and J dropped 5; count of bases not matched to a gene: 7. Germline V CDR1 and CDR2: SQVTM, ANQGSEA. The CDR3 runs to 13 residues. The CDR3 loop is CSVEPGQGNEQYF. Written as DNA, the CDR3 is TGCAGCGTAGAACCGGGACAGGGGAACGAGCAGTACTTC.

J is TRBJ2-5 and V is TRBV7-2; 9 positions match TRBD2. The CDR3 sequence is 17 residues long. The germline CDR1 and CDR2 sequences are SGHTA and FQGNSA. V gave up 0 bases and J gave up 2 bases; unmatched junction bases: 7. The CDR3 DNA reads as TGTGCCAGCAGCTTAGCAGTAGCGGGGGACAATCAAGAGACCCAGTACTTC. This codes for CASSLAVAGDNQETQYF.

J is TRBJ2-2 and V is TRBV5-1; maybe TRBD1 (7 bases). V was clipped by 4 bases and J by 4 bases, with 11 bases between them. The CDR3 is 14 residues long. CDR1 SGHRS and CDR2 YFSETQ come from the germline V gene. This chain's CDR3 is CASSPEGATGELFF. As DNA, the CDR3 is TGCGCCAGCAGCCCGGAGGGGGCCACCGGGGAGCTGTTTTTT.

This chain joins TRBV11-2 and TRBJ1-1; D is unclear. Trimming removed 5 bases at V and 5 bases at J, with 9 bases between. The CDR3 is 12 amino acids. Germline V gives CDR1 SGHAT, CDR2 FQNNGV. CDR3 region: CASSLTETEAFF. The CDR3 nucleotides are TGTGCCAGCAGCCTAACGGAGACTGAAGCTTTCTTT.

The chain carries TRBV13 and TRBJ1-1; D perhaps matches TRBD1 (5 bases). Germline V gives CDR1 PRHDT, CDR2 FYEKMQ (reference sequence). V was cut by 4 bases and J by 5 bases, with 11 bases left in between. CDR3 length: 13 amino acids. The CDR3 spells CASSWGGGTEAFF. The CDR3, as DNA: TGTGCCAGCAGCTGGGGGGGAGGGACTGAAGCTTTCTTT.

The rearrangement uses TRBV6-5 and TRBJ1-3; no reliable D call. The V end lost 2 bases, the J end lost 4 bases, and 6 bases lay between the germline ends. Germline V gene sequence: CDR1 MNHEY, CDR2 SVGAGI. This CDR3 contains 13 residues. The CDR3 bases are TGTGCCAGCAGTTACGGTGCCGGAAACACCATATATTTT. Its protein product is CASSYGAGNTIYF.

The genes are TRBV11-2 and TRBJ2-3; D gene unclear. Germline V CDR1 and CDR2: SGHAT, FQNNGV. The CDR3 is made up of 15 amino acids. V was trimmed by 5 bases and J by 3 bases, leaving 15 bases between them. CDR3 protein: CASSQQGRSTDTQYF. In nucleotides, the CDR3 is TGTGCCAGCAGCCAGCAAGGGCGGTCAACAGATACGCAGTATTTT.

The chain has TRBV5-1 and TRBJ1-6; D is perhaps TRBD1 (6 bases). From germline, CDR1 is SGHRS and CDR2 YFSETQ. The CDR3 runs 14 residues. With 2 bases removed from V and 14 bases from J, the gap between germline ends came to 17 bases. Written as DNA, the CDR3 is TGCGCCAGCAGCTTCGGCCAGGGGAAAACAACCCTCCACTTT. Translation gives CASSFGQGKTTLHF.

The chain has TRBV10-3 and TRBJ2-2; the match to TRBD2 covers 13 bases. This CDR3 region has 16 residues. From germline, CDR1 is ENHRY and CDR2 SYGVKD. Trimming removed 6 bases from V and 7 bases from J; junction bases left unmatched: 8. The CDR3 DNA is TGTGCCATCAGCGAACTAGCGGGAGGGTCTGTCGGGGAGCTGTTTTTT. It codes for CAISELAGGSVGELFF.

This rearrangement joins TRBV6-5 to TRBJ2-7; D is undetermined. This CDR3 is 13 amino acids long. Trimming stripped 6 bases from V and 3 bases from J, with 12 bases between. Germline CDR1 is MNHEY and CDR2 is SVGAGI. The CDR3 is CASRYVMFYEQYF. DNA of the CDR3: TGTGCCAGCAGGTACGTTATGTTCTACGAGCAGTACTTC.

The gene calls are TRBV29-1 and TRBJ2-7; D is perhaps TRBD2 (6 bases). The V end lost 4 bases, the J end lost 9 bases, and 16 bases lay between the germline ends. The germline gives CDR1 SQVTM, CDR2 ANQGSEA. The CDR3 consists of 12 residues. CDR3 nucleotides: TGCAGCGTTGGCCCCCCGGAGGGTACGCAGTACTTC. Translation gives CSVGPPEGTQYF.

The rearrangement links TRBV19 to TRBJ1-1; TRBD1 matches 7 bases. Germline V gives CDR1 LNHDA, CDR2 SQIVND (reference sequence). V lost 10 bases, J lost 3 bases, and 8 bases stayed unmatched. The length of the CDR3 is 13 residues. In nucleotides, the CDR3 is TGTGCCACCCGGGGACAGTTGGACACTGAAGCTTTCTTT. Protein product: CATRGQLDTEAFF.

The chain recombines TRBV29-1 with TRBJ1-3, with D unresolved. This CDR3 comprises 14 residues. V gave up 7 bases and J gave up 1 base, with 14 bases separating them. Per germline, CDR1 SQVTM and CDR2 ANQGSEA. CDR3 nucleotides: TGCAGCGCCACCCCGACGGGGTCTGGAAACACCATATATTTT. Protein: CSATPTGSGNTIYF.

The V gene is TRBV5-1, the J gene TRBJ1-3, with TRBD1 matching over 7 bases. CDR3 size: 17 residues. Losses at the gene ends were 5 bases for V and 0 bases for J; bases not matched to a gene: 11. Germline V gives CDR1 SGHRS, CDR2 YFSETQ. The CDR3, as DNA: TGCGCCAGCAGACCCGGTGCCGGGACAGTCTCTGGAAACACCATATATTTT. Translated, it gives CASRPGAGTVSGNTIYF.

The CDR3 bases are TGTGCCAGTAGTATGGGGGACTATGGCTACACCTTC. Its translation is CASSMGDYGYTF. V usage is TRBV19 and J usage is TRBJ1-2, with D maybe TRBD1 (5 bases). V shed 3 bases and J shed 3 bases, with 5 bases lying between them. Germline V gives CDR1 LNHDA, CDR2 SQIVND (reference sequence). CDR3 length equals 12 residues.

A single count supports this clone. The gene calls are TRBV12-3 or TRBV12-4 and TRBJ1-3; D is ambiguous. Trimming stripped 3 bases from V and 3 bases from J, with 6 bases between. The CDR3 consists of 13 residues. The CDR3 is CASSFQFGNTIYF. The CDR3 DNA reads as TGTGCCAGCAGTTTCCAATTTGGAAACACCATATATTTT.

V is TRBV5-4 and J is TRBJ1-1, with unresolved D. V was trimmed by 2 bases and J by 0 bases, leaving 2 bases between them. Per germline, CDR1 SGHNT and CDR2 YYREEE (reference sequence). The CDR3 runs to 12 residues. The CDR3 loop reads CASSLVNTEAFF. Here the CDR3 DNA reads TGTGCCAGCAGCTTAGTGAACACTGAAGCTTTCTTT.

The chain combines TRBV7-8 with TRBJ1-2, with 10 nucleotides matching TRBD1. Germline V lookup: CDR1 SGHVS, CDR2 FQNEAQ. The CDR3 has 14 amino acids. V lost 1 base, J lost 4 bases, and 0 bases stayed unmatched. The CDR3 is CASSLGDRGYGYTF. The CDR3 nucleotides read TGTGCCAGCAGCTTAGGGGACAGGGGCTATGGCTACACCTTC.

The V and J genes are TRBV5-4 and TRBJ2-1; TRBD1 is a possible D gene (5 bases). Germline V lookup: CDR1 SGHNT, CDR2 YYREEE (reference sequence). The CDR3 is made up of 15 amino acids. V was shortened by 3 bases and J by 10 bases, with 20 bases between the two germline ends. CDR3 coding DNA: TGTGCCAGCAGCTGGGGCAGGATGCCTTTTGGAGAGCAGTTCTTC. Residues: CASSWGRMPFGEQFF.

The gene calls are TRBV5-6 and TRBJ2-1; the D gene is possibly TRBD1 (6 bases). The CDR3 sequence is 15 residues long. Deletions cut 3 bases from V and 4 bases from J, with 14 bases between. In germline, CDR1 is SGHDT, CDR2 YYEEEE. CDR3 sequence reads: CASSWVDRSYNEQFF. CDR3 DNA: TGTGCCAGCAGCTGGGTTGACAGGAGTTACAATGAGCAGTTCTTC.

The V call is TRBV12-3 or TRBV12-4, the J call TRBJ1-5, with D uncertain. V dropped 5 bases and J dropped 9 bases, with 11 bases sitting between them. The CDR3 is made up of 12 amino acids. CDR3 region: CASSQRVGPQHF. The CDR3 DNA sequence: TGTGCCAGCAGTCAAAGGGTAGGGCCCCAGCATTTT.

The CDR3: CASRLTTRTSVSVEQFF. CDR3 sequence (DNA): TGTGCAAGTCGCTTAACTACCAGGACTAGCGTTTCGGTTGAGCAGTTCTTC. The chain joins TRBV12-2 to TRBJ2-1; TRBD2 was called by the table and not checked on the DNA. TRBV12-2 is a pseudogene segment. This CDR3 comprises 17 residues.

The rearrangement joins TRBV7-2 to TRBJ2-4; 8 bases map to TRBD2. CDR1 is SGHTA and CDR2 is FQGNSA in the germline V gene. The CDR3 is 16 residues long. The J segment lost 0 bases and the V segment lost 3 bases, leaving 4 bases of the junction unmatched. The CDR3 DNA reads TGTGCCAGCAGCTTTTCCCGGGGGGGAGCCAAAAACATTCAGTACTTC. Protein: CASSFSRGGAKNIQYF. The full variable domain, rest sourced from reference TRBV7-2 and TRBJ2-4, is GAGVSQSPSNKVTEKGKDVELRCDPISGHTALYWYRQSLGQGLEFLIYFQGNSAPDKSGLPSDRFSAERTGGSVSTLTIQRTQQEDSAVYLCASSFSRGGAKNIQYFGAGTRLSVL.

The DNA for the CDR3 is TGCGCCAGCAGCCAAGAGGTCGGGGGCCGCTATGGCTACACCTTC. It translates to CASSQEVGGRYGYTF. This chain joins TRBV4-1 and TRBJ1-2, with a possible D match to TRBD1 (6 bases). This CDR3 spans 15 amino acids. V was pared by 0 bases and J by 4 bases, with 12 bases between. The V gene's germline CDR1 is MGHRA and CDR2 YSYEKL.